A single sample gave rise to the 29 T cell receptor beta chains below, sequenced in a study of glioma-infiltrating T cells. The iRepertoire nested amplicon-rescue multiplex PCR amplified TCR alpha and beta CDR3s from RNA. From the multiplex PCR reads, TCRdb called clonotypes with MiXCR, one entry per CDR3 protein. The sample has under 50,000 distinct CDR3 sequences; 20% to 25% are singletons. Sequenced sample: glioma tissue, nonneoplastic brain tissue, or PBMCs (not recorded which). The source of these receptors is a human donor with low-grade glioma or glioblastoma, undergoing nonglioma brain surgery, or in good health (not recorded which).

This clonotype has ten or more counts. Here the CDR3 DNA reads TGTGCCAGCAGCCCGAGGGGGGGTACTTCTGGAGAGACCCAGTACTTC. Residues: CASSPRGGTSGETQYF. This chain links TRBV7-9 with TRBJ2-5; tentative D call: TRBD2 (7 bases). Germline loops: CDR1 SEHNR, CDR2 FQNEAQ (reference sequence). Trimming pared 5 bases from V and 4 bases from J, leaving 20 bases between. The CDR3 totals 16 residues.

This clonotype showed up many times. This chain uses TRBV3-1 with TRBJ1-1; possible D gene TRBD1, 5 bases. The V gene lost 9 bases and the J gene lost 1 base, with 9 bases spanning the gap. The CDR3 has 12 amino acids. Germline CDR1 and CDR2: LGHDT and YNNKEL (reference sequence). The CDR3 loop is CASTDKNTEAFF. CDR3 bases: TGTGCCAGTACGGACAAGAACACTGAAGCTTTCTTT.

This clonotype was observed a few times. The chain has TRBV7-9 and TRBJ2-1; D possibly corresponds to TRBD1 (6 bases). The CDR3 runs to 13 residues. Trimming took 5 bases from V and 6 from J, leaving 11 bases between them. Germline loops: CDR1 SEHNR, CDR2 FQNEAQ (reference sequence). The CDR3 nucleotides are TGTGCCAGCAGCCCGGACAGTTTCAATGAGCAGTTCTTC. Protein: CASSPDSFNEQFF.

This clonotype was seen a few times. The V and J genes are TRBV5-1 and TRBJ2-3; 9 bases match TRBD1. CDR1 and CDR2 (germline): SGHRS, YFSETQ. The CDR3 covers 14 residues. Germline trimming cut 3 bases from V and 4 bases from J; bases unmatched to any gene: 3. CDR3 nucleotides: TGCGCCAGCAGCTCAGGACAGGGGCCAGATACGCAGTATTTT. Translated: CASSSGQGPDTQYF.

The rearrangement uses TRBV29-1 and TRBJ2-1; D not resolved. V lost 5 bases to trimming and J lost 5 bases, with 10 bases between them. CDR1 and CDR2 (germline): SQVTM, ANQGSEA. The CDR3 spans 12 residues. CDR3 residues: CSVYVVDNEQFF. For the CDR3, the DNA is TGCAGCGTTTATGTTGTAGACAATGAGCAGTTCTTC.

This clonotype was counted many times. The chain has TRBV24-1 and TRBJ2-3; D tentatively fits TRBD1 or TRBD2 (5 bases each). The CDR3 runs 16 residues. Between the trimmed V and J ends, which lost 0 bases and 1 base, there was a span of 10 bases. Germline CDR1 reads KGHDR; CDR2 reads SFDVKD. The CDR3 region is CATSDLRGERTDTQYF. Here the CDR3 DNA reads TGTGCCACCAGTGATTTGCGAGGGGAGCGCACAGATACGCAGTATTTT.

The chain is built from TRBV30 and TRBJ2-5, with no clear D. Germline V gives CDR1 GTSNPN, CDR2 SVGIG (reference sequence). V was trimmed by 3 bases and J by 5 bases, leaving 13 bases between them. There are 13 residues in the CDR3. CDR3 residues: CAWRAPSTETQYF. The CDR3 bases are TGTGCCTGGAGGGCTCCTAGTACGGAGACCCAGTACTTC.

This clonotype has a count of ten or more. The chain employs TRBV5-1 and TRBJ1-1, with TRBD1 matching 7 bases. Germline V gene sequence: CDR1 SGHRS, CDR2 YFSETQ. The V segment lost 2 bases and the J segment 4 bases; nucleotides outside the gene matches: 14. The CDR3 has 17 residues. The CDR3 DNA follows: TGCGCCAGCAGCTTTAGACAGGGACTCATCAATGGCACTGAAGCTTTCTTT. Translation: CASSFRQGLINGTEAFF. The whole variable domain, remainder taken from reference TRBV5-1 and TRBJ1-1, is KAGVTQTPRYLIKTRGQQVTLSCSPISGHRSVSWYQQTPGQGLQFLFEYFSETQRNKGNFPGRFSGRQFSNSRSEMNVSTLELGDSALYLCASSFRQGLINGTEAFFGQGTRLTVV.

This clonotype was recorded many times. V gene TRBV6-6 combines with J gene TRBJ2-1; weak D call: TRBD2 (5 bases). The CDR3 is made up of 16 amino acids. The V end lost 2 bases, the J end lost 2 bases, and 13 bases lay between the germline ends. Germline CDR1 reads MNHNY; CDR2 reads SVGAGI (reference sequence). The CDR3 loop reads CASSYEGGETYNEQFF. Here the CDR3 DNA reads TGTGCCAGCAGTTACGAAGGTGGGGAGACCTACAATGAGCAGTTCTTC.

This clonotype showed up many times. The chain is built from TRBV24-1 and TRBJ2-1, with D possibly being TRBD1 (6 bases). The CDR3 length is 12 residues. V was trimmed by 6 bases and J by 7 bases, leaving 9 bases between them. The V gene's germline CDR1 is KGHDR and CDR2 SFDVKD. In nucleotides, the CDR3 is TGTGCCACCAGTACAGGGATGAATGAGCAGTTCTTC. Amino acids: CATSTGMNEQFF.

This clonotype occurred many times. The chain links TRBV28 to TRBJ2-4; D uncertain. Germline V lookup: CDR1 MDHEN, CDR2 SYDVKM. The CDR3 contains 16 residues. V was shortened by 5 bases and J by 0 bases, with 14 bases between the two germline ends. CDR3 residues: CASSPGGVLAKNIQYF. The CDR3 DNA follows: TGTGCCAGCAGTCCTGGTGGCGTCCTAGCCAAAAACATTCAGTACTTC. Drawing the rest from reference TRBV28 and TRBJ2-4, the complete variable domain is DVKVTQSSRYLVKRTGEKVFLECVQDMDHENMFWYRQDPGLGLRLIYFSYDVKMKEKGDIPEGYSVSREKKERFSLILESASTNQTSMYLCASSPGGVLAKNIQYFGAGTRLSVL.

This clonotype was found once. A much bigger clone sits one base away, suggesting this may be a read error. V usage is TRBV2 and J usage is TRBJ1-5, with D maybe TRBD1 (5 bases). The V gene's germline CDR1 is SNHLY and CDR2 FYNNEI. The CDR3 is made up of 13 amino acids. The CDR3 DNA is TGTGCCGGCAGTGGGGGGGTAAATCAGCCCCAGCATTTT. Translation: CAGSGGVNQPQHF.

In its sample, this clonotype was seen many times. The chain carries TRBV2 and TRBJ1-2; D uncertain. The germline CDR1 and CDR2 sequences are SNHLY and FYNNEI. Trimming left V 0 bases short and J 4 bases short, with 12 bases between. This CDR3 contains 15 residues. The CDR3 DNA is TGTGCCAGCAGTGAAGCGTGGTATTTAGGCTATGGCTACACCTTC. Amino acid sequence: CASSEAWYLGYGYTF.

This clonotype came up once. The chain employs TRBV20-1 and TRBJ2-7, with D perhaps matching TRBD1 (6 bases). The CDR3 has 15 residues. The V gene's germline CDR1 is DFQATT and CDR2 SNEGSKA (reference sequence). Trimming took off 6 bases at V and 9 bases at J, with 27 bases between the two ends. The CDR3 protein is CSARPETGRISGQYF. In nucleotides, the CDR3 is TGCAGTGCCCGCCCCGAGACAGGAAGAATCAGCGGGCAGTACTTC.

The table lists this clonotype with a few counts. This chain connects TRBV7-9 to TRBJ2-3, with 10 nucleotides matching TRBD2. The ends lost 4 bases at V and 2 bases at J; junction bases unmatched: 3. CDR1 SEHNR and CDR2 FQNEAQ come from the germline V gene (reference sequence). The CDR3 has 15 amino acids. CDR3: CASSSTSGATDTQYF. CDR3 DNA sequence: TGTGCCAGCAGCTCTACTAGCGGGGCCACAGATACGCAGTATTTT.

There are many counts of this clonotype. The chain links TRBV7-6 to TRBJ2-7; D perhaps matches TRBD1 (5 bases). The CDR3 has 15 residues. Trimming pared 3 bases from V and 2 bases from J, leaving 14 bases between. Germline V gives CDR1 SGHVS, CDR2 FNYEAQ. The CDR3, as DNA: TGTGCCAGCAGCTTGGATAGAGACAGTACCTACGAGCAGTACTTC. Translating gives CASSLDRDSTYEQYF.

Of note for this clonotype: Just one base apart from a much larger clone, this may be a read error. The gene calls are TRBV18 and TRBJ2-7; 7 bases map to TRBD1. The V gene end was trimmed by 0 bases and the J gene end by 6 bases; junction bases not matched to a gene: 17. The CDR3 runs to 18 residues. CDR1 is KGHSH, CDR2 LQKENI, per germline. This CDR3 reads CASSPPESGQAGACEQYV. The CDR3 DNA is TGTGCCAGCTCACCACCGGAATCCGGACAGGCCGGCGCCTGCGAGCAGTACGTC.

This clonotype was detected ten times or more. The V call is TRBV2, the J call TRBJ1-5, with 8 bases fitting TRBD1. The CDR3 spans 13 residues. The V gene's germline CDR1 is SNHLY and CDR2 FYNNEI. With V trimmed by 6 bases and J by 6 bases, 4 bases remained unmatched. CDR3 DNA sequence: TGTGCCAGCAGCCAGGGGGCTGGTCAGCCCCAGCATTTT. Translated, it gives CASSQGAGQPQHF. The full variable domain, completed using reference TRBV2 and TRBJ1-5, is EPEVTQTPSHQVTQMGQEVILRCVPISNHLYFYWYRQILGQKVEFLVSFYNNEISEKSEIFDDQFSVERPDGSNFTLKIRSTKLEDSAMYFCASSQGAGQPQHFGDGTRLSIL.

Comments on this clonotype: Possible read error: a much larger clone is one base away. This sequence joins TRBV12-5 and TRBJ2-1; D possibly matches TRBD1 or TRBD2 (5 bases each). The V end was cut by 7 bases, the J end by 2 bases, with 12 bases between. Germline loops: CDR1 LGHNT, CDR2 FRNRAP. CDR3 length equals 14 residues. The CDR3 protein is CASAPGSPYNEQFF. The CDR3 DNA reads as TGTGCTAGTGCCCCAGGGAGCCCCTACAATGAGCAGTTCTTC.

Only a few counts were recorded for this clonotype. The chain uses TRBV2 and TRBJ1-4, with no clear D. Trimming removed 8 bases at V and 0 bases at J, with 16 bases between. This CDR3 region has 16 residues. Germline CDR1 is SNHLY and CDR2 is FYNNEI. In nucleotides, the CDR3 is TGTGCCAGCCCCCGAAGTTCCGAGGCAACTAATGAAAAACTGTTTTTT. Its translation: CASPRSSEATNEKLFF.

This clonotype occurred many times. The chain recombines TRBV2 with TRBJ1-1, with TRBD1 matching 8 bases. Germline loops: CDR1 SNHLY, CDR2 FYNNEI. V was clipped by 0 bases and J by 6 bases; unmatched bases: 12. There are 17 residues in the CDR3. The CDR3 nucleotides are TGTGCCAGCAGTGAAGCGCTTCACAGGGGGAAGAGGGCTGAAGCTTTCTTT. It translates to CASSEALHRGKRAEAFF.

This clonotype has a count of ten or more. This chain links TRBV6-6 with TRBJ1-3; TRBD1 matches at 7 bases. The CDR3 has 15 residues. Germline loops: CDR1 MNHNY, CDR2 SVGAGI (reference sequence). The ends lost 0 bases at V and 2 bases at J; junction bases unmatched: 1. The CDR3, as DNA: TGTGCCAGCAGTTACTCAGGGACAGCTGGAAACACCATATATTTT. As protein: CASSYSGTAGNTIYF.

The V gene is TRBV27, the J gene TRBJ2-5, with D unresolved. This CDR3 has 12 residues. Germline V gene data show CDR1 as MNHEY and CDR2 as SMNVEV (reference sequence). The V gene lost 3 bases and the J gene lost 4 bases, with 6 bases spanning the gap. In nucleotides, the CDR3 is TGTGCCAGCAGTTTGGCAGGAGAGACCCAGTACTTC. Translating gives CASSLAGETQYF.

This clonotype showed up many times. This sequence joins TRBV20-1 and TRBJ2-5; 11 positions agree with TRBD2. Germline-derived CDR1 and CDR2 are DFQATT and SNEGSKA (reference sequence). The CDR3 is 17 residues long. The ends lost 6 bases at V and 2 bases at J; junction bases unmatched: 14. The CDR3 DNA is TGCAGTGCCCCTTTCTTCCTACTAGCGGGGGTACAAGAGACCCAGTACTTC. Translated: CSAPFFLLAGVQETQYF.

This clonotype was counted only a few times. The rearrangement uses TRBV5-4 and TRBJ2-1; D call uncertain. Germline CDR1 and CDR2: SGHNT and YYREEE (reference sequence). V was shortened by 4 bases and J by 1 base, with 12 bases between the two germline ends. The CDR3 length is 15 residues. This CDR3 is CASSSPVESYNEQFF. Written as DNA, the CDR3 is TGTGCCAGCAGCAGCCCAGTCGAGTCCTACAATGAGCAGTTCTTC.

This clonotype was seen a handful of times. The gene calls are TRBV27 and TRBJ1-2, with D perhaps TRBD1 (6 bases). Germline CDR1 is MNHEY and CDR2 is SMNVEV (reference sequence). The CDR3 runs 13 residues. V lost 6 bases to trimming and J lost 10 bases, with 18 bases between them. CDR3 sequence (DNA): TGTGCCAGCAGCTTGACAGGTTTCAATAACTACACCTTC. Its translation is CASSLTGFNNYTF.

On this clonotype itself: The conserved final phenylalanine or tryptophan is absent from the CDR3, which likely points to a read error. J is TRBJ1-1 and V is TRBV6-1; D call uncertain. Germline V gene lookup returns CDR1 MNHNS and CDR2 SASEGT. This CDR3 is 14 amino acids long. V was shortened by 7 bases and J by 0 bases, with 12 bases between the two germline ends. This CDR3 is CASIYSPVNTEAFS. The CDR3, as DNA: TGTGCCAGCATTTACAGTCCGGTGAACACTGAAGCTTTCTCT.

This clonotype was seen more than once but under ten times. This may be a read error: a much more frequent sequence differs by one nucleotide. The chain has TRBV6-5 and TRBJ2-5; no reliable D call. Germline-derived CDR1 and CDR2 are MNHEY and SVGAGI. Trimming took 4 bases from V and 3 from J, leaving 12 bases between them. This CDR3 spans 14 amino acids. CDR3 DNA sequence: TGTGCCAGCAGTTGCTCCGGCGGCAAAGAGACCCAGTACTTC. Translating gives CASSCSGGKETQYF.

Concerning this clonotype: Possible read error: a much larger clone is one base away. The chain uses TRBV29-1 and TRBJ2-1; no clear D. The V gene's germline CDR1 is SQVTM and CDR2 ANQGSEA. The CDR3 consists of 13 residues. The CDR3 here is CSVWVPSYNGQFF. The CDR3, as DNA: TGCAGCGTTTGGGTACCATCCTACAATGGGCAGTTCTTC.